The present T cell receptor beta chain was sequenced within a study of cytomegalovirus exposure and HLA in healthy donors. Study as a whole: Early released data comprised 75 million to 100 million unique TCRs from HLA-typed donors. The study, taken as a whole, reports: A later analysis reportedly found fewer N-insertions in an Asian-associated ancestry cluster than the roughly 670-donor mean. A few CMV-associated chains were confirmed in vitro to be specific for CMV antigens. Earlier analysis looked at TCR beta V segments, and most were productive about 90% or about 30% of the time.

As regards this clone: Its antigen is as yet unknown.

13 Jbeta primers and 60 Vbeta primers were used for the PCR. The assay was immunoSEQ multiplex PCR, and TCRdb's table has in-frame clones only and misses some. Seen in this sample are fewer than 150,000 clones; the ten most common clones hold roughly 2%. The receptor was isolated from a woman aged 55 to 70 in good health and CMV-seronegative. Sequencing input: PBMCs.

For the CDR3, the DNA is TGTGCCAGTAGTATTAGACTAGCGGGGTCCCCCGGCACCGGGGAGCTGTTTTTT. It codes for CASSIRLAGSPGTGELFF. The chain carries TRBV19 and TRBJ2-2, with TRBD2 matching 11 bases. CDR3 length: 18 amino acids. V was clipped by 3 bases and J by 4 bases; unmatched bases: 10. Germline V gene sequence: CDR1 LNHDA, CDR2 SQIVND (reference sequence).